This T cell receptor (beta chain) was identified during a study of CD4 T cells in relation to SARS-CoV-2 and coronaviruses. The overall study: ViraFEST: approximately 10-day antigen culture of PBMCs, then TCR beta CDR3 sequencing. The negative reference was HIV-1 Nef peptide pool or peptide-free culture.

Note on this clone: Its cognate antigen is unknown.

This CDR3 is built from 11 residues. The unexposed donors gave CD4+ T cells in 2011-2018, prior to COVID-19. Isolation of CD4+ T cells took place after around 11 days in culture. Clones were sequenced by immunoSEQ multiplex PCR, and TCRdb holds only the in-frame ones, with some missing. This table has about 26,000 clones, just under 75% appearing once. This chain uses TRBV21-1 with TRBJ2-7; the D segment call TRBD2 is taken from the table without a DNA check. TRBV21-1 is a listed pseudogene. The sequencing sample was made of CD4+ T cells from PBMCs, cultured in vitro. The TCR comes from a human donor in good health. The CDR3 protein is CASSKLTQQYF. CDR3 coding DNA: TGTGCCAGCAGCAAACTGACTCAGCAGTACTTC.